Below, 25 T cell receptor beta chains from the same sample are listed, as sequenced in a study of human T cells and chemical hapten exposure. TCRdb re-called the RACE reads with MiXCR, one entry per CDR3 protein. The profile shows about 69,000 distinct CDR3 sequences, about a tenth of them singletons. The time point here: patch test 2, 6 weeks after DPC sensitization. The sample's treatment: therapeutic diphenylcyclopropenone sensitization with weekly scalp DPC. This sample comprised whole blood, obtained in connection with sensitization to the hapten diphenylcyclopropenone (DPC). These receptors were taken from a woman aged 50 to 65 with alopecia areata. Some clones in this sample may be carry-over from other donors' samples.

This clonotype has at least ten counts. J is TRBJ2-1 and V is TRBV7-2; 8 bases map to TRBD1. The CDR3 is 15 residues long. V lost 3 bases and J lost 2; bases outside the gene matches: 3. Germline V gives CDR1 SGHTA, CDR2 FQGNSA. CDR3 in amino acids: CASSLTGDTYNEQFF. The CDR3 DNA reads TGTGCCAGCAGCTTGACAGGGGACACCTACAATGAGCAGTTCTTC.

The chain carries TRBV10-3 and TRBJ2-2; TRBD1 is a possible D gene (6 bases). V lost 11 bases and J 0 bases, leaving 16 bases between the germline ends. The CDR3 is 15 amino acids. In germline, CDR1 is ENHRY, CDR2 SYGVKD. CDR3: CAHRKGGTNTGELFF. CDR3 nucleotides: TGTGCCCACCGGAAAGGGGGTACGAACACCGGGGAGCTGTTTTTT.

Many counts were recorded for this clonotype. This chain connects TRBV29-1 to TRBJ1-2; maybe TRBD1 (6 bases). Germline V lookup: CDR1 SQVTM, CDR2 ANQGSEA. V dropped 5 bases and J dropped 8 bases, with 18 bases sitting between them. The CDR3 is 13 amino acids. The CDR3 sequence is CSVYTQGTRGYTF. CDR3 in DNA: TGCAGCGTTTACACACAGGGAACTAGAGGCTACACCTTC.

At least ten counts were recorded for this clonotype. DNA of the CDR3: TGTGCCAGCAGCTTACTTTACACCGGGGAGCTGTTTTTT. Its protein is CASSLLYTGELFF. V usage is TRBV11-2 and J usage is TRBJ2-2, with D unresolved. The germline V and J ends were trimmed by 2 bases and 3 bases, with 4 bases remaining between them. The CDR3 runs 13 residues. Germline V gives CDR1 SGHAT, CDR2 FQNNGV.

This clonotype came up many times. CDR3 protein: CSARDPGNVKVDTQYF. The CDR3 region has the DNA TGCAGTGCTAGAGATCCTGGTAACGTAAAGGTTGATACGCAGTATTTT. V and J are TRBV20-1 and TRBJ2-3; D not resolved. This CDR3 spans 16 amino acids. Germline V gene lookup returns CDR1 DFQATT and CDR2 SNEGSKA (reference sequence). V lost 0 bases and J lost 6, with 19 bases in between.

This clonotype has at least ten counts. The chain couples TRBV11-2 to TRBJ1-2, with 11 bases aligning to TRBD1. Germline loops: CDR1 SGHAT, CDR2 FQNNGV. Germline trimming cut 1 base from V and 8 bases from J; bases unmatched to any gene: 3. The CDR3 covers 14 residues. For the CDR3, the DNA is TGTGCCAGCAGCTTAGCGGGACAGGGGGAAGGCTACACCTTC. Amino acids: CASSLAGQGEGYTF.

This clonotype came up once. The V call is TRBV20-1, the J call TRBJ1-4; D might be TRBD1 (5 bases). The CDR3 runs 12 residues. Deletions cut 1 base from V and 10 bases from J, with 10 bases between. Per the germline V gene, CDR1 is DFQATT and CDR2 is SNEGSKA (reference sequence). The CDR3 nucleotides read TGCAGTGCTAGAGCGCAGGGAATAAAACTGTTTTTT. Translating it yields CSARAQGIKLFF.

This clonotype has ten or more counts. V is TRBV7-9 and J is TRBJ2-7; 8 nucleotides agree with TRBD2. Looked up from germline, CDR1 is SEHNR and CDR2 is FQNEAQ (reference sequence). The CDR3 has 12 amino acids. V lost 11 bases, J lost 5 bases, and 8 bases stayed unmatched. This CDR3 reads CAASGSKDEQYF. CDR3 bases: TGTGCCGCAAGCGGGAGTAAGGACGAGCAGTACTTC.

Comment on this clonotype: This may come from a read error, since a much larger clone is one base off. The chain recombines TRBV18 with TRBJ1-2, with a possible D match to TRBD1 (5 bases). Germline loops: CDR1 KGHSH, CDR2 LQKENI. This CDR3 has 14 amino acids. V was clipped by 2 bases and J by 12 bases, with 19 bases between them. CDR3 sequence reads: CASSPSGDFGGHTF. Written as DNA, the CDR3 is TGTGCCAGCTCACCATCTGGGGACTTTGGCGGCCACACCTTC.

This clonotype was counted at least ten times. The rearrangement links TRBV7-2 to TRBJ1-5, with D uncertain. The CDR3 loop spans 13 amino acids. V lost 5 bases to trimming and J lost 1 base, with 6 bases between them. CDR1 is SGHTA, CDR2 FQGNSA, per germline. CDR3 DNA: TGTGCCAGCAGCAAGGACAGCAATCAGCCCCAGCATTTT. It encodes CASSKDSNQPQHF.

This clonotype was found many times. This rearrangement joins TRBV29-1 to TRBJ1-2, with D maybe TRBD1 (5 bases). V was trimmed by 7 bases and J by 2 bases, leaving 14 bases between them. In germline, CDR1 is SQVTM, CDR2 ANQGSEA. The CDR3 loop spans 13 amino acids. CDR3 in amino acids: CSDYRSPNYGYTF. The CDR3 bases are TGCAGCGACTACAGGTCCCCAAACTATGGCTACACCTTC.

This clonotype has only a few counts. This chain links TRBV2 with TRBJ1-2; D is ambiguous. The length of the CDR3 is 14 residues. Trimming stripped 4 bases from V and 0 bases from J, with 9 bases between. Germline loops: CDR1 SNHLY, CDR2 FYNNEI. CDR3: CASSARRSNYGYTF. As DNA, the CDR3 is TGTGCCAGCAGTGCAAGGCGCTCTAACTATGGCTACACCTTC.

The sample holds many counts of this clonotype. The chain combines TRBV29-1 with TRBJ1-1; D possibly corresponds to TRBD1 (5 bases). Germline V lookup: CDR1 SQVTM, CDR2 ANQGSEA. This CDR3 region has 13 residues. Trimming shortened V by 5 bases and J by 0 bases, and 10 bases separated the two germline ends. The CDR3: CSVYWGMNTEAFF. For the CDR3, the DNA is TGCAGCGTTTACTGGGGGATGAACACTGAAGCTTTCTTT.

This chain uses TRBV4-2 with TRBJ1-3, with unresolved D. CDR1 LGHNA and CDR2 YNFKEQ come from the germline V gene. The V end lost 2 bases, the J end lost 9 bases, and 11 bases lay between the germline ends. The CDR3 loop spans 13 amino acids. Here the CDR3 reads CASSQFTPSTIYF. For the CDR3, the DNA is TGTGCCAGCAGCCAATTTACACCCAGCACCATATATTTT.

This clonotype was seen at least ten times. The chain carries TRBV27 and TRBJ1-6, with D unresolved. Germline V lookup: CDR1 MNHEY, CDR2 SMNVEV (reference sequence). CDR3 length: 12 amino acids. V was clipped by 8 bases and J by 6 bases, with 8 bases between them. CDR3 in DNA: TGTGCCAGCCGGCGGGGTAATTCACCCCTCCACTTT. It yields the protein CASRRGNSPLHF.

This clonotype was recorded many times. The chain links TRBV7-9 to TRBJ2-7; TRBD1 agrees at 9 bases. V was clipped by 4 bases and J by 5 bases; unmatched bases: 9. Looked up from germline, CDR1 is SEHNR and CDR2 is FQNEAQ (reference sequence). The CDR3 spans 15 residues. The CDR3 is CASSSPTGGVHEQYF. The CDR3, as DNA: TGTGCCAGCAGCTCCCCCACAGGGGGCGTACACGAGCAGTACTTC. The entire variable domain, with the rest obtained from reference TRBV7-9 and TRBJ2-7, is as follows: DTGVSQNPRHKITKRGQNVTFRCDPISEHNRLYWYRQTLGQGPEFLTYFQNEAQLEKSRLLSDRFSAERPKGSFSTLEIQRTEQGDSAMYLCASSSPTGGVHEQYFGPGTRLTVT.

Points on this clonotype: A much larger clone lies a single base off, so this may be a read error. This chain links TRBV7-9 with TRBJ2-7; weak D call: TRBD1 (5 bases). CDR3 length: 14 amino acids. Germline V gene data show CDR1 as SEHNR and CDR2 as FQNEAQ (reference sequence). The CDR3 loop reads CASSLVPGQYELYF. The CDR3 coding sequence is TGTGCCAGCAGCTTAGTCCCAGGGCAGTACGAGCTGTACTTC.

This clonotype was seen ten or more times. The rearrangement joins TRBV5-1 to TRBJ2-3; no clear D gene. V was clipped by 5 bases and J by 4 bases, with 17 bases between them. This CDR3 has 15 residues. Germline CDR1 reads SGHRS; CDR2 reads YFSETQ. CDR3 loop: CASRLLAVAADTQYF. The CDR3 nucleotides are TGCGCCAGCAGGCTCTTGGCGGTCGCGGCAGATACGCAGTATTTT.

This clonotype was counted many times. The CDR3 region is CAISDTGGNQPQHF. The CDR3 DNA reads as TGTGCCATCAGTGATACAGGGGGCAATCAGCCCCAGCATTTT. The J gene is TRBJ1-5, the V gene TRBV10-3, with 7 bases lining up with TRBD1. The ends lost 3 bases at V and 2 bases at J; junction bases unmatched: 1. This CDR3 contains 14 residues. Germline values: CDR1 ENHRY, CDR2 SYGVKD.

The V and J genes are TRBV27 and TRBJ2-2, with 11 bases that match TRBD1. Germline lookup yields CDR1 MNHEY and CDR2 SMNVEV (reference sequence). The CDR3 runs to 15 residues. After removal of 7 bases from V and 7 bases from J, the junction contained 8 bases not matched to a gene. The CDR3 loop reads CASTAGQGANGELFF. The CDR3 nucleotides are TGTGCCAGCACCGCCGGACAGGGGGCTAACGGGGAGCTGTTTTTT.

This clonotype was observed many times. The CDR3 here is CSATTFFSSHEQYF. DNA of the CDR3: TGCAGTGCTACCACCTTTTTTTCATCACACGAGCAGTACTTC. V is TRBV20-1 and J is TRBJ2-7; D is uncertain. CDR1 DFQATT and CDR2 SNEGSKA come from the germline V gene (reference sequence). Trimming took 4 bases from V and 5 from J, leaving 18 bases between them. CDR3 length equals 14 residues.

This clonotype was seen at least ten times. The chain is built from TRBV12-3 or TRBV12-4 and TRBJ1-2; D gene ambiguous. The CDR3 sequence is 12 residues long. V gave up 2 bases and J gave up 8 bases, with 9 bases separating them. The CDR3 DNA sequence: TGTGCCAGCAGTTTACCCGGTGAGGGCTACACCTTC. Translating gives CASSLPGEGYTF.

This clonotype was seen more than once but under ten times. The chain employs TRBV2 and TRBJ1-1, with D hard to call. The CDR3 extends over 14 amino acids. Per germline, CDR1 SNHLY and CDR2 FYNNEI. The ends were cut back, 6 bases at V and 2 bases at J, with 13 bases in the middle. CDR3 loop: CASRGRSLNTEAFF. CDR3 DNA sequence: TGTGCCAGCAGGGGGAGAAGTCTAAACACTGAAGCTTTCTTT.

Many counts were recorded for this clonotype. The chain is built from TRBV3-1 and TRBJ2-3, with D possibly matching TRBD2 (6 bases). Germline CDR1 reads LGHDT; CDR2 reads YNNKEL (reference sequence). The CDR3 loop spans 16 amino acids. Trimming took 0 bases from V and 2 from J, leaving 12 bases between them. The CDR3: CASSQDRAGVTDTQYF. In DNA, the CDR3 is TGTGCCAGCAGCCAAGATCGAGCGGGCGTCACAGATACGCAGTATTTT.

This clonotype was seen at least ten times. CDR3 region: CASSATSGTRDTQYF. In nucleotides, the CDR3 is TGTGCCAGCAGCGCCACTAGCGGGACCCGAGATACGCAGTATTTT. The rearrangement links TRBV9 to TRBJ2-3; 10 positions match TRBD2. Germline CDR1 and CDR2: SGDLS and YYNGEE. CDR3 size: 15 residues. Unmatched junction bases numbered 6, after V lost 3 bases and J lost 5 bases.